Each of the 10 T cell receptor beta chains below was sequenced from the same sample in a study of blood T cell repertoires in COVID-19. Generated by immunoSEQ multiplex PCR, the TCRdb table keeps only in-frame clones and is missing some. Altogether 95,000 to 110,000 clones are present, roughly 90% being singletons, with the ten largest covering approximately 5.5%. What was sequenced was peripheral blood. Source of these receptors: a human donor in a cohort sampled during active COVID-19.

The DNA of the CDR3 is TGTGCCAGCAGTTCACCACTAGCGGGAGTTTACAATGAGCAGTTCTTC. Residues: CASSSPLAGVYNEQFF. This sequence joins TRBV28 and TRBJ2-1, with 11 positions matching TRBD2. With V trimmed by 4 bases and J by 4 bases, 6 bases remained unmatched. This CDR3 has 16 residues. CDR1 and CDR2 from the germline V gene are MDHEN and SYDVKM. The full variable domain, with the rest looked up from reference TRBV28 and TRBJ2-1, is DVKVTQSSRYLVKRTGEKVFLECVQDMDHENMFWYRQDPGLGLRLIYFSYDVKMKEKGDIPEGYSVSREKKERFSLILESASTNQTSMYLCASSSPLAGVYNEQFFGPGTRLTVL.

This sequence joins TRBV5-6 and TRBJ2-1; a possible D gene is TRBD2 (5 bases). V shed 0 bases and J shed 4 bases, with 11 bases lying between them. The CDR3 spans 15 residues. Germline lookup yields CDR1 SGHDT and CDR2 YYEEEE. This CDR3 reads CASSLEGWEYNEQFF. The CDR3 nucleotides read TGTGCCAGCAGCTTGGAGGGCTGGGAGTACAATGAGCAGTTCTTC.

This chain uses TRBV28 with TRBJ1-4; TRBD1 matches 7 bases. The CDR3 has 15 amino acids. Trimming removed 6 bases from V and 8 bases from J; junction bases left unmatched: 12. Germline V gene sequence: CDR1 MDHEN, CDR2 SYDVKM. CDR3 nucleotides: TGTGCCAGCAGGCCCACAAGTCAGGGGGGAGAAAAACTGTTTTTT. Translating gives CASRPTSQGGEKLFF. Supplemented by reference TRBV28 and TRBJ1-4, the full variable domain reads DVKVTQSSRYLVKRTGEKVFLECVQDMDHENMFWYRQDPGLGLRLIYFSYDVKMKEKGDIPEGYSVSREKKERFSLILESASTNQTSMYLCASRPTSQGGEKLFFGSGTQLSVL.

This rearrangement joins TRBV7-9 to TRBJ1-6; weak D call: TRBD1 (6 bases). Germline values: CDR1 SEHNR, CDR2 FQNEAQ (reference sequence). Trimming took 2 bases from V and 10 from J, leaving 12 bases between them. The CDR3 has 14 residues. The CDR3 DNA is TGTGCCAGCAGCTTACTACAGGGAGACTCACCCCTCCACTTT. As protein: CASSLLQGDSPLHF.

With regard to this clone: At one end, the junction sequence differs from germline, possibly due to a read error. The genes are TRBV16 and TRBJ1-5; 8 nucleotides align to TRBD1. CDR3 size: 15 residues. Germline CDR1 KGHSY, CDR2 FQNENV. CDR3 region: CASSQSAGGNQPQHF. In DNA form, the CDR3 reads TGTGCCAGCAGCCAAAGCGCAGGGGGCAACCAGCCCCAGCATTTT.

The chain joins TRBV30 to TRBJ1-4, with 11 bases lining up with TRBD1. CDR1 is GTSNPN and CDR2 is SVGIG in the germline V gene (reference sequence). Trimming removed 2 bases from V and 7 bases from J; junction bases left unmatched: 12. This CDR3 is built from 17 residues. The CDR3 protein is CAWSTWTGGDFIEKLFF. DNA for the CDR3: TGTGCCTGGAGTACTTGGACAGGGGGCGATTTTATTGAAAAACTGTTTTTT. Supplemented by reference TRBV30 and TRBJ1-4, the full variable domain reads SQTIHQWPATLVQPVGSPLSLECTVEGTSNPNLYWYRQAAGRGLQLLFYSVGIGQISSEVPQNLSASRPQDRQFILSSKKLLLSDSGFYLCAWSTWTGGDFIEKLFFGSGTQLSVL.

The chain couples TRBV20-1 to TRBJ2-1, with TRBD1 identical over 8 bases. The junction had 7 bases not matched to a gene; V was cut back by 3 bases and J by 6 bases. The germline CDR1 and CDR2 sequences are DFQATT and SNEGSKA (reference sequence). CDR3 length: 14 amino acids. CDR3 region: CSASSGQVLNEQFF. CDR3 nucleotides: TGCAGTGCTAGTTCGGGACAGGTCCTCAATGAGCAGTTCTTC.

This chain connects TRBV6-4 to TRBJ1-2; weak D call: TRBD1 (5 bases). V lost 0 bases and J lost 8, with 10 bases in between. Germline V gene lookup returns CDR1 MRHNA and CDR2 SNTAGT. The CDR3 has 13 residues. CDR3: CASSDSWGDGYTF. Here the CDR3 DNA reads TGTGCCAGCAGTGACTCCTGGGGGGACGGCTACACCTTC.

V is TRBV28 and J is TRBJ2-7; TRBD2 matches 8 bases. Losses at the gene ends were 7 bases for V and 2 bases for J; bases not matched to a gene: 4. The CDR3 totals 13 residues. Germline assignment: CDR1 MDHEN and CDR2 SYDVKM. The CDR3 region is CASTPGGAYEQYF. The CDR3 DNA reads as TGTGCCAGCACCCCCGGGGGGGCCTACGAGCAGTACTTC.

This sequence joins TRBV2 and TRBJ1-1; D is perhaps TRBD1 (5 bases). The CDR3 has 15 residues. V lost 5 bases, J lost 1 base, and 14 bases lay in between. The germline V gene encodes CDR1 SNHLY and CDR2 FYNNEI. CDR3 sequence reads: CASSPRALANTEAFF. The CDR3 DNA is TGTGCCAGCAGTCCCAGGGCCCTTGCGAACACTGAAGCTTTCTTT.